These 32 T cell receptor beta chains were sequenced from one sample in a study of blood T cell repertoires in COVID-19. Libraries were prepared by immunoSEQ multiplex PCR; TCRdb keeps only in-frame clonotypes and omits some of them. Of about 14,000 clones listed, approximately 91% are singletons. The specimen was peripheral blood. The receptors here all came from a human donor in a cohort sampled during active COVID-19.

CDR3 residues: CASSVELAGISAGELFF. CDR3 DNA sequence: TGTGCCAGCAGCGTAGAACTAGCGGGGATCAGCGCCGGGGAGCTGTTTTTT. The chain joins TRBV9 to TRBJ2-2, with TRBD2 matching over 10 bases. The V and J ends lost 0 bases and 6 bases, in that order; junction bases with no gene match: 8. CDR3 length equals 17 residues. CDR1 and CDR2 from the germline V gene are SGDLS and YYNGEE.

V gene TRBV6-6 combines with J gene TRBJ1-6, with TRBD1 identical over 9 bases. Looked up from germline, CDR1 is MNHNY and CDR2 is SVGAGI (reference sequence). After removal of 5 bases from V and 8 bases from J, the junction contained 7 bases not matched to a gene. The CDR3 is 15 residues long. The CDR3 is CASSRSDRGYSPLHF. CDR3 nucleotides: TGTGCCAGCAGTCGATCCGACAGGGGGTATTCACCCCTCCACTTT.

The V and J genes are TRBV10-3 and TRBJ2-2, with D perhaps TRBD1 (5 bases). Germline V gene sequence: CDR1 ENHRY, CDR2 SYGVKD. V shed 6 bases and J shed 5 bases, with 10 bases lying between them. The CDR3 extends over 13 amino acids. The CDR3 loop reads CAIRTTVTGELFF. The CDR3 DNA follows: TGTGCCATCAGGACGACAGTGACCGGGGAGCTGTTTTTT.

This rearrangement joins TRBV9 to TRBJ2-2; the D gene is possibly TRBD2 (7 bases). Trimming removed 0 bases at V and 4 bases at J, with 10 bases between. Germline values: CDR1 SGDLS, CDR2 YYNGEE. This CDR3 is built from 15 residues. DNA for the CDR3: TGTGCCAGCAGCGTAGGGGGGGGCTCCACCGGGGAGCTGTTTTTT. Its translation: CASSVGGGSTGELFF.

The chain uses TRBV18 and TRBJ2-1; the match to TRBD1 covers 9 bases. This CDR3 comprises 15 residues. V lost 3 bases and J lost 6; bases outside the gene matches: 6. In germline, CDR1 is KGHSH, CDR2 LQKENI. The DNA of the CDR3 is TGTGCCAGCTCACCGGGGACAGGGTCCACCAATGAGCAGTTCTTC. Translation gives CASSPGTGSTNEQFF.

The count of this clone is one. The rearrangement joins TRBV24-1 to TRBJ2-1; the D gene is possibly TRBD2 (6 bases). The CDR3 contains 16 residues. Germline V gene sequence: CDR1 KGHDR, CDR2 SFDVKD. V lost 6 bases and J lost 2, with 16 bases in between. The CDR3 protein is CATSSLGGLTYNEQFF. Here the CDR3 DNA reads TGTGCCACCAGTTCCTTGGGGGGACTTACCTACAATGAGCAGTTCTTC.

CDR3 bases: TGTGCCAGCTCACCACCGAACAGCCAAGAGACCCAGTACTTC. Translated, it gives CASSPPNSQETQYF. This chain uses TRBV18 with TRBJ2-5; no reliable D call. The CDR3 length is 14 residues. Looked up from germline, CDR1 is KGHSH and CDR2 is LQKENI. V was pared by 0 bases and J by 1 base, with 6 bases between. Full variable domain (outside the CDR3, taken from reference TRBV18 and TRBJ2-5): NAGVMQNPRHLVRRRGQEARLRCSPMKGHSHVYWYRQLPEEGLKFMVYLQKENIIDESGMPKERFSAEFPKEGPSILRIQQVVRGDSAAYFCASSPPNSQETQYFGPGTRLLVL.

The CDR3: CASGSGTLAPGELFF. The CDR3 DNA sequence: TGTGCTAGTGGTTCCGGAACACTAGCGCCCGGGGAGCTGTTTTTT. The J gene is TRBJ2-2, the V gene TRBV12-5; 7 nucleotides line up with TRBD2. The J segment lost 6 bases and the V segment lost 4 bases, leaving 8 bases of the junction unmatched. Germline values: CDR1 LGHNT, CDR2 FRNRAP. CDR3 size: 15 residues.

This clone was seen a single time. CDR3 in amino acids: CASSPPGSRMEFF. CDR3 nucleotide sequence: TGTGCCAGCTCACCACCGGGTTCCAGGATGGAGTTCTTC. The genes are TRBV18 and TRBJ2-1; D unresolved. The V end lost 0 bases, the J end lost 14 bases, and 14 bases lay between the germline ends. CDR1 is KGHSH and CDR2 is LQKENI in the germline V gene. This CDR3 is built from 13 residues.

The CDR3 region is CASSLISGTYNEQFF. CDR3 coding DNA: TGTGCCAGCAGCTTAATTAGCGGGACATACAATGAGCAGTTCTTC. The V call is TRBV7-2, the J call TRBJ2-1; 8 bases fit TRBD2. The CDR3 is 15 residues long. Germline V gene data show CDR1 as SGHTA and CDR2 as FQGNSA. Unmatched junction bases numbered 4, after V lost 2 bases and J lost 4 bases. Based on the CDR3 plus reference TRBV7-2 and TRBJ2-1, the full variable domain is GAGVSQSPSNKVTEKGKDVELRCDPISGHTALYWYRQSLGQGLEFLIYFQGNSAPDKSGLPSDRFSAERTGGSVSTLTIQRTQQEDSAVYLCASSLISGTYNEQFFGPGTRLTVL.

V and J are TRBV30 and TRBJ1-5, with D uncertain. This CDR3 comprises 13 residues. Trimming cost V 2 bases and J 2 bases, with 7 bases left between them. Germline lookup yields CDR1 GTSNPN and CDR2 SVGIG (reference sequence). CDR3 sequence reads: CAWSSRGNQPQHF. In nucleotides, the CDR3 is TGTGCCTGGAGTAGTCGGGGCAATCAGCCCCAGCATTTT.

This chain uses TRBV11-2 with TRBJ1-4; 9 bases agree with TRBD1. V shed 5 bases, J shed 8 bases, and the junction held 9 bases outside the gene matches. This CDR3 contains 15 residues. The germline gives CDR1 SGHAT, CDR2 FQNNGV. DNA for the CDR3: TGTGCCAGCAGCCGCACCGGGACAGGGCTAGAAAAACTGTTTTTT. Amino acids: CASSRTGTGLEKLFF.

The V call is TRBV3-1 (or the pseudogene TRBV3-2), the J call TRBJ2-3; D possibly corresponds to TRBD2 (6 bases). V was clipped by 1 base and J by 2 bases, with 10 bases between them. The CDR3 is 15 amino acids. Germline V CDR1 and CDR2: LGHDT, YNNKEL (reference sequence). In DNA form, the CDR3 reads TGTGCCAGCAGCCAAGTGGGGCGGGACACAGATACGCAGTATTTT. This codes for CASSQVGRDTDTQYF.

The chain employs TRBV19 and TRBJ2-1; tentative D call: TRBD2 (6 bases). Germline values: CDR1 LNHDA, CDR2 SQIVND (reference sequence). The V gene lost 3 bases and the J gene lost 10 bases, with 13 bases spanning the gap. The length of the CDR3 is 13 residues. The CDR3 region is CASSIGSSGEQFF. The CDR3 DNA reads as TGTGCCAGTAGTATCGGGAGTAGCGGAGAGCAGTTCTTC.

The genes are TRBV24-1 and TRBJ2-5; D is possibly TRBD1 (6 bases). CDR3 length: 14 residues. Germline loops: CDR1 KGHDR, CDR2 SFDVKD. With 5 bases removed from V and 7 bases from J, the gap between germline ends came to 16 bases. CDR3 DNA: TGTGCCACCAGTGGAAAACAGGGATTGGGGACCCAGTACTTC. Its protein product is CATSGKQGLGTQYF.

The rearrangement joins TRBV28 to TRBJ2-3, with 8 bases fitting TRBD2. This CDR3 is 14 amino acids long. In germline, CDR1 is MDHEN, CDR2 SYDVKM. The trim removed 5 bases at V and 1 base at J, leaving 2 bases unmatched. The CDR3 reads CASSRSGGTDTQYF. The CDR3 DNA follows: TGTGCCAGCAGTCGTAGCGGGGGCACAGATACGCAGTATTTT.

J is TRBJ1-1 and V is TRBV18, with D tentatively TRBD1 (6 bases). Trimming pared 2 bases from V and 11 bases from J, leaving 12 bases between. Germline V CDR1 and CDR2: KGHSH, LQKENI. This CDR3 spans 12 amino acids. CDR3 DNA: TGTGCCAGCTCACCAGGGGGCCTGTGGGCTTTCTTT. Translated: CASSPGGLWAFF. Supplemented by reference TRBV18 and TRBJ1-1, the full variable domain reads NAGVMQNPRHLVRRRGQEARLRCSPMKGHSHVYWYRQLPEEGLKFMVYLQKENIIDESGMPKERFSAEFPKEGPSILRIQQVVRGDSAAYFCASSPGGLWAFFGQGTRLTVV.

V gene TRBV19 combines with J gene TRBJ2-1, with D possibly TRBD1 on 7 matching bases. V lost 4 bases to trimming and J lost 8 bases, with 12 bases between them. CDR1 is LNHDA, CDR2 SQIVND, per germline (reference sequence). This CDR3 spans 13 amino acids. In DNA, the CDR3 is TGTGCCAGTAGTAATCAGGGGGGCGATGAGCAGTTCTTC. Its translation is CASSNQGGDEQFF.

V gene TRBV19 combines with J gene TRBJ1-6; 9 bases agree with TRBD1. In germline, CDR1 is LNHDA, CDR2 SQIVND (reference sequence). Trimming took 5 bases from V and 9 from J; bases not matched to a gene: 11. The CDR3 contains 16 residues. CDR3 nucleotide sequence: TGTGCCAGTAGTGGAACCGGGACAGGGAGACGTTCACCCCTCCACTTT. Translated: CASSGTGTGRRSPLHF.

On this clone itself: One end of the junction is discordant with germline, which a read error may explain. The CDR3 DNA reads TGTGCCAGCAGCTCGACTAGCGGGGTCGTTCTAGACTTC. The encoded protein is CASSSTSGVVLDF. The chain recombines TRBV5-6 with TRBJ2-7, with 11 bases identical to TRBD2. Germline V gene lookup returns CDR1 SGHDT and CDR2 YYEEEE. This CDR3 is built from 13 residues. Filled out from reference TRBV5-6 and TRBJ2-7, the complete variable domain reads DAGVTQSPTHLIKTRGQQVTLRCSPKSGHDTVSWYQQALGQGPQFIFQYYEEEERQRGNFPDRFSGHQFPNYSSELNVNALLLGDSALYLCASSSTSGVVLDFGPGTRLTVT.

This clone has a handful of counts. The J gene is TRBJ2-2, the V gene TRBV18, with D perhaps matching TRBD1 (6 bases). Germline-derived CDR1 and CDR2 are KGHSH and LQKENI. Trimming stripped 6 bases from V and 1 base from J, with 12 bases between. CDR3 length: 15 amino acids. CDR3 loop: CASSRPTGNTGELFF. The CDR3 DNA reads TGTGCCAGCTCCCGCCCGACAGGGAACACCGGGGAGCTGTTTTTT.

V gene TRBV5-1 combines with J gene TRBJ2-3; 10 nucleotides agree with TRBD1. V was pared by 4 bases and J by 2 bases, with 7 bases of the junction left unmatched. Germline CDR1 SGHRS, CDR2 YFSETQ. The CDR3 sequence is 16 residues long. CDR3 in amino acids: CASSPRQGANTDTQYF. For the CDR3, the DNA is TGCGCCAGCAGCCCAAGACAGGGGGCTAACACAGATACGCAGTATTTT.

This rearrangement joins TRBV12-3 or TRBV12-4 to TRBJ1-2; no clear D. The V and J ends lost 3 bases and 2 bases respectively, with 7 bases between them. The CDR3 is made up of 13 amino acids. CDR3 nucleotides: TGTGCCAGCAGTTTGGGGAGAAACTATGGCTACACCTTC. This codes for CASSLGRNYGYTF.

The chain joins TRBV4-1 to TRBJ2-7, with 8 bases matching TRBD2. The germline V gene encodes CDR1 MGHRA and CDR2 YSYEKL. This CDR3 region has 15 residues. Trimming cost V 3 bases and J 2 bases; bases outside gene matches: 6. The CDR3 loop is CASSHPGRAAYEQYF. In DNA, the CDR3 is TGCGCCAGCAGCCACCCCGGGAGGGCGGCCTACGAGCAGTACTTC.

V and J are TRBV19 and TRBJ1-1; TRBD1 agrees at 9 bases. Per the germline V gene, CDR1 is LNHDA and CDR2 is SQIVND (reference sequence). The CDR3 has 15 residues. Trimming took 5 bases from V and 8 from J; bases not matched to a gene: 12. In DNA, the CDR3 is TGTGCCAGTAGTCTCTACGGACAGGGGAATATCGAAGCTTTCTTT. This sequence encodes CASSLYGQGNIEAFF.

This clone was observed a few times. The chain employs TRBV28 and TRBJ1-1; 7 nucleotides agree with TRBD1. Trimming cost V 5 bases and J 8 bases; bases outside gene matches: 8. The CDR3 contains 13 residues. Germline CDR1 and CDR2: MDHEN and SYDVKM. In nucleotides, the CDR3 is TGTGCCAGCAGTCTCCTGGACAGGAGGGAAGCTTTCTTT. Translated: CASSLLDRREAFF.

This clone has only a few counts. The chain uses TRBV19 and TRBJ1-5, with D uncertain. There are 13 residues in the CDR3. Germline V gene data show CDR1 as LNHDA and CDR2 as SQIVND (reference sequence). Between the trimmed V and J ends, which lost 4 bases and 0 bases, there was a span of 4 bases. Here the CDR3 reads CASSTISNQPQHF. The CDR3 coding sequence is TGTGCCAGTAGTACCATTAGCAATCAGCCCCAGCATTTT.

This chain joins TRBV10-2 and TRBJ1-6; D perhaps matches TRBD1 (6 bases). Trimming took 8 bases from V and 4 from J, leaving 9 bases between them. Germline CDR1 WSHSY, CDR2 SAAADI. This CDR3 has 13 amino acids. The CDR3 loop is CASVGAYNSPLHF. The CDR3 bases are TGCGCCAGCGTGGGGGCATATAATTCACCCCTCCACTTT.

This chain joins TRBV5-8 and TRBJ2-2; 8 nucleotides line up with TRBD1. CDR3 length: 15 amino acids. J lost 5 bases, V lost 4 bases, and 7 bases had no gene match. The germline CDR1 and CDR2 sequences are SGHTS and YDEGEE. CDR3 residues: CASSRTWTGTGELFF. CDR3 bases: TGTGCCAGCAGCCGTACTTGGACAGGGACCGGGGAGCTGTTTTTT.

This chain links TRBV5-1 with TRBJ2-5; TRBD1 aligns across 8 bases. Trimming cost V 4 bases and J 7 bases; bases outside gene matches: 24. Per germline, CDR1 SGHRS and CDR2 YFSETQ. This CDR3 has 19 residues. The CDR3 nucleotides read TGCGCCAGCAGCGAAGGACAGGGTAATTTATCCCCTCGGGGGACGACCCAGTACTTC. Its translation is CASSEGQGNLSPRGTTQYF.

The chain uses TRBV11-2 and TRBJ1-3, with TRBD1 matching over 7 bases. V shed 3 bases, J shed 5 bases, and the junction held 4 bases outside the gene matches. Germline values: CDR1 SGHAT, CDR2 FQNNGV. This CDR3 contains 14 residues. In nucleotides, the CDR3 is TGTGCCAGCAGCTTGTCACAGGGGAGAAACACCATATATTTT. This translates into CASSLSQGRNTIYF.

The CDR3 reads CASSPARRADTQYF. CDR3 nucleotides: TGTGCCAGCTCACCGGCCAGGAGGGCAGATACGCAGTATTTT. J is TRBJ2-3 and V is TRBV18; tentative D call: TRBD2 (6 bases). The CDR3 extends over 14 amino acids. Trimming pared 3 bases from V and 4 bases from J, leaving 11 bases between. CDR1 is KGHSH, CDR2 LQKENI, per germline.